The 21 T cell receptor beta chains below were found in one sample sequenced in a study of T cells after posttransplantation cyclophosphamide. The assay was immunoSEQ multiplex PCR, and TCRdb's table has in-frame clones only and misses some. There are about 5,700 clones in the sample, none observed a single time. Busulfan-fludarabine conditioning, marrow transplant, and cyclophosphamide on days +3 and +4 were administered. Sample: PBMCs, taken after allogeneic stem cell transplant with posttransplant cyclophosphamide. The receptors come from a male patient in his sixties or seventies who received an allogeneic stem cell transplant from a related donor, was CMV-positive, and had no GVHD. Some T cells may be the graft donor's.

Ten or more counts support this clone. The chain combines TRBV30 with TRBJ2-7; unclear D gene. The CDR3 totals 12 residues. V shed 4 bases and J shed 4 bases, with 11 bases lying between them. Germline assignment: CDR1 GTSNPN and CDR2 SVGIG (reference sequence). The CDR3 DNA reads TGTGCCTGGAAAGACCGCGGATACGAGCAGTACTTC. Translating gives CAWKDRGYEQYF.

This clone was seen a few times. The chain recombines TRBV4-1 with TRBJ2-1; 11 positions agree with TRBD2. V was clipped by 4 bases and J by 6 bases; unmatched bases: 14. The CDR3 has 18 residues. Germline V gives CDR1 MGHRA, CDR2 YSYEKL. CDR3 bases: TGCGCCAGCAGCCTGGCCACTTCCTTCGGGACTAGCGGCAATGAGCAGTTCTTC. Translated, it gives CASSLATSFGTSGNEQFF.

This sequence joins TRBV4-1 and TRBJ1-6, with D maybe TRBD1 (6 bases). This CDR3 has 12 residues. The germline V gene has CDR1 MGHRA and CDR2 YSYEKL. The CDR3 sequence is CASGQNNSPLHF. The CDR3 nucleotides are TGCGCATCTGGACAGAATAATTCACCCCTCCACTTT.

The chain couples TRBV25-1 to TRBJ2-7; D is possibly TRBD1 (7 bases). This CDR3 comprises 14 residues. Germline CDR1 MGHDK, CDR2 SYGVNS. The germline V and J ends were trimmed by 5 bases and 6 bases, with 17 bases remaining between them. The CDR3 nucleotides read TGTGCCAGCAGTTTAGCAGGGGGGCCTGGCGAGCAGTACTTC. Its protein is CASSLAGGPGEQYF.

This clone was observed a handful of times. This chain links TRBV2 with TRBJ1-5, with a tentative D call TRBD1 (6 bases). The germline gives CDR1 SNHLY, CDR2 FYNNEI. Trimming stripped 5 bases from V and 7 bases from J, with 9 bases between. There are 12 residues in the CDR3. CDR3 sequence (DNA): TGTGCCAGCAGTCAGGGGATCCAGCCCCAGCATTTT. Amino acid sequence: CASSQGIQPQHF.

The chain uses TRBV23-1 and TRBJ1-4, with 8 bases identical to TRBD1. TRBV23-1 is given ORF status, its function remaining uncertain. With V trimmed by 3 bases and J by 4 bases, 4 bases remained unmatched. The CDR3 runs 15 residues. CDR3 residues: CASSQGQEDNEKLFF. The CDR3 coding sequence is TGCGCCAGCAGTCAGGGACAGGAGGATAATGAAAAACTGTTTTTT.

At least ten counts were recorded for this clone. The chain employs TRBV30 and TRBJ1-1; D perhaps matches TRBD1 (6 bases). Germline CDR1 is GTSNPN and CDR2 is SVGIG (reference sequence). V lost 1 base, J lost 4 bases, and 22 bases lay in between. The CDR3 runs 17 residues. CDR3 residues: CAWSAPFKRTATTEAFF. DNA of the CDR3: TGTGCCTGGAGTGCCCCCTTCAAAAGGACAGCCACCACTGAAGCTTTCTTT.

Only a few counts were recorded for this clone. This chain joins TRBV9 and TRBJ2-7, with 10 bases that match TRBD2. With 4 bases clipped from V and 6 bases from J, the junction kept 10 bases outside the gene matches. The CDR3 has 15 residues. Germline values: CDR1 SGDLS, CDR2 YYNGEE. The CDR3 DNA is TGTGCCAGCAGCCTACAAGCTCCTAGCGGGGGCGAGCAGTACTTC. Encoded protein: CASSLQAPSGGEQYF.

This clone was picked up many times. V is TRBV5-3 and J is TRBJ2-7, with 7 bases that match TRBD1. TRBV5-3 is placed among ORFs of uncertain function. J was trimmed by 0 bases and V by 0 bases; bases with no gene match: 3. The CDR3 runs to 15 residues. The CDR3 sequence: CARSLADRDSYEQYF. The CDR3 DNA is TGTGCCAGAAGCTTGGCCGACAGGGACTCCTACGAGCAGTACTTC.

This clone was counted ten times or more. The chain combines TRBV5-1 with TRBJ1-1; D might be TRBD1 (6 bases). Between the trimmed V and J ends, which lost 4 bases and 4 bases, there was a span of 17 bases. This CDR3 is 15 amino acids long. Germline V gene sequence: CDR1 SGHRS, CDR2 YFSETQ. This chain's CDR3 is CASSPGEGDRTEAFF. CDR3 nucleotides: TGCGCCAGCAGCCCGGGTGAGGGGGATCGCACTGAAGCTTTCTTT.

The V call is TRBV7-6, the J call TRBJ2-7; possible D gene TRBD2, 6 bases. V was shortened by 0 bases and J by 6 bases, with 12 bases between the two germline ends. Germline V lookup: CDR1 SGHVS, CDR2 FNYEAQ. The CDR3 runs 14 residues. The CDR3 DNA reads as TGTGCCAGCAGCTTAGCCGGGGACTTCCGCGAGCAGTACTTC. It encodes CASSLAGDFREQYF.

This rearrangement joins TRBV5-1 to TRBJ2-4, with D perhaps TRBD2 (7 bases). The germline gives CDR1 SGHRS, CDR2 YFSETQ. Trimming took 0 bases from V and 0 from J, leaving 22 bases between them. The CDR3 runs 20 residues. CDR3 sequence reads: CASSLAHGGALNRAKNIQYF. CDR3 DNA: TGCGCCAGCAGCTTGGCCCATGGGGGGGCTTTGAATAGAGCCAAAAACATTCAGTACTTC.

In its sample, this clone was seen a few times. The chain links TRBV28 to TRBJ1-2; tentatively, D is TRBD1 (6 bases). The germline CDR1 and CDR2 sequences are MDHEN and SYDVKM. The CDR3 consists of 14 residues. Trimming left V 11 bases short and J 4 bases short, with 20 bases between. The chain's CDR3 is CAESEGGGPYGYTF. The CDR3 DNA sequence: TGTGCCGAGTCCGAGGGGGGGGGACCCTATGGCTACACCTTC.

In this sample, this clone turned up many times. The V gene is TRBV19, the J gene TRBJ2-3; maybe TRBD2 (6 bases). Germline values: CDR1 LNHDA, CDR2 SQIVND (reference sequence). CDR3 length: 14 amino acids. Trimming stripped 1 base from V and 3 bases from J, with 8 bases between. The CDR3 here is CASSIVAATDTQYF. Written as DNA, the CDR3 is TGTGCCAGTAGTATAGTAGCGGCAACAGATACGCAGTATTTT.

There are many counts of this clone. The chain is built from TRBV21-1 and TRBJ2-7; the D call in the table, TRBD1, was not verified against the DNA. TRBV21-1 is a recognized pseudogene. The CDR3 extends over 14 amino acids. In DNA form, the CDR3 reads TGTGCCAGCAGGGGACAGGGCCCCTCCTACGAGCAGTACTTC. It codes for CASRGQGPSYEQYF.

This clone was seen repeatedly, ten times or more. V is TRBV4-1 and J is TRBJ2-2, with 10 bases fitting TRBD2. The CDR3 contains 17 residues. The V gene end was trimmed by 5 bases and the J gene end by 6 bases; junction bases not matched to a gene: 12. Germline CDR1 MGHRA, CDR2 YSYEKL. CDR3 sequence reads: CASSSRDQRGGPGELFF. CDR3 nucleotide sequence: TGCGCCAGCAGCTCAAGAGATCAGCGGGGGGGCCCCGGGGAGCTGTTTTTT.

This clone appeared many times. V is TRBV7-3 and J is TRBJ1-5; a possible D gene is TRBD1 (5 bases). Trimming pared 4 bases from V and 10 bases from J, leaving 14 bases between. In germline, CDR1 is SGHTA, CDR2 FQGTGA. There are 13 residues in the CDR3. The CDR3 is CASSSQATQPQHF. The CDR3 DNA reads as TGTGCCAGCAGCTCACAGGCGACTCAACCCCAGCATTTT.

The sample holds a few counts of this clone. The chain uses TRBV2 and TRBJ2-3; TRBD2 agrees at 12 bases. CDR1 and CDR2 from the germline V gene are SNHLY and FYNNEI. The CDR3 is made up of 20 amino acids. The V and J ends lost 6 bases and 0 bases, in that order; junction bases with no gene match: 16. In DNA, the CDR3 is TGTGCCAGCAGGTTCCTAAGACTAGCGGGGGCCGGGGCTAGCACAGATACGCAGTATTTT. As protein: CASRFLRLAGAGASTDTQYF.

This clone was counted ten times or more. Other DNA variants within this sample encode the same CDR3. The V and J genes are TRBV9 and TRBJ2-2; a possible D gene is TRBD1 (5 bases). The germline V gene encodes CDR1 SGDLS and CDR2 YYNGEE. The ends were cut back, 2 bases at V and 4 bases at J, with 9 bases in the middle. The CDR3 spans 14 residues. The CDR3 here is CASSVGDSTGELFF. Here the CDR3 DNA reads TGTGCCAGCAGCGTCGGAGACAGCACCGGGGAGCTGTTTTTT.

This clone appeared many times. V usage is TRBV6-6 and J usage is TRBJ1-5; D ambiguous. CDR1 is MNHNY, CDR2 SVGAGI, per germline (reference sequence). V lost 7 bases to trimming and J lost 0 bases, with 10 bases between them. This CDR3 is 14 amino acids long. The CDR3 spells CASIYGSSNQPQHF. The CDR3 DNA sequence: TGTGCCAGCATATACGGTTCTAGCAATCAGCCCCAGCATTTT.

Here the CDR3 DNA reads TGTGCCAGCAGCTTCTTAGCGGGTACCCAAGAGACCCAGTACTTC. It yields the protein CASSFLAGTQETQYF. This rearrangement joins TRBV5-4 to TRBJ2-5, with 7 nucleotides matching TRBD2. The CDR3 is made up of 15 amino acids. V was pared by 2 bases and J by 1 base, with 5 bases of the junction left unmatched. From germline, CDR1 is SGHNT and CDR2 YYREEE (reference sequence). Based on the CDR3 plus reference TRBV5-4 and TRBJ2-5, the full variable domain is ETGVTQSPTHLIKTRGQQVTLRCSSQSGHNTVSWYQQALGQGPQFIFQYYREEENGRGNFPPRFSGLQFPNYSSELNVNALELDDSALYLCASSFLAGTQETQYFGPGTRLLVL.